The 6 T cell receptor beta chains below come from one sample, sequenced in a study of post-analysis software for immune sequencing data (dated by TCRdb to 2015 to 2017). Findings and caveats that apply to the study as a whole: Patients showed significantly higher frequencies than controls for five TRBV segments, among them TRBV5-6, TRBV5-1 and TRBV20-1.

The antigens these receptors bind are not known. The library was produced with PCR. Reads for this sample came from an Illumina HiSeq 2500. Unique molecular identifiers were incorporated into TCR beta cDNA libraries to reduce PCR and sequencing biases. TCRdb ran its own pipeline on the public reads, namely fastp trimming at Q25 and MiXCR clone calling, and kept in-frame beta chains. One record per CDR3 amino acid sequence lists the most common genes and DNA. The sample table holds a few hundred thousand distinct CDR3 sequences, of which 36% were seen once. The ten top clones hold 4% to 6% of the sample. The sequenced material came from blood. The receptors were sampled from a girl under 18 with multiple sclerosis.

The table lists this clonotype with many counts. J is TRBJ1-5 and V is TRBV27, with 8 bases aligning to TRBD1. This CDR3 region has 15 residues. Germline values: CDR1 MNHEY, CDR2 SMNVEV (reference sequence). With V trimmed by 3 bases and J by 6 bases, 7 bases remained unmatched. The CDR3 reads CASSFRTGLSQPQHF. Written as DNA, the CDR3 is TGTGCCAGCAGTTTCCGGACAGGGCTCAGTCAGCCCCAGCATTTT.

This clonotype turned up a few times. The chain employs TRBV12-3 or TRBV12-4 and TRBJ1-5; D remains unclear. The CDR3 extends over 18 amino acids. The V gene lost 5 bases and the J gene lost 0 bases, with 20 bases spanning the gap. The CDR3 region has the DNA TGTGCCAGCAGTAGGGCCCGCCAGGATATTTATAGCAATCAGCCCCAGCATTTT. It yields the protein CASSRARQDIYSNQPQHF.

This clonotype showed up just a few times. The chain recombines TRBV19 with TRBJ2-2; D gene ambiguous. This CDR3 has 12 residues. Germline values: CDR1 LNHDA, CDR2 SQIVND (reference sequence). The ends were cut back, 3 bases at V and 6 bases at J, with 5 bases in the middle. CDR3 loop: CASSIIPGELFF. The CDR3 nucleotides are TGTGCCAGTAGTATTATCCCCGGGGAGCTGTTTTTT.

This clonotype has a count of ten or more. The gene calls are TRBV4-1 and TRBJ2-3, with TRBD1 as a possible D gene (5 bases). The germline V gene has CDR1 MGHRA and CDR2 YSYEKL. V gave up 0 bases and J gave up 2 bases, with 9 bases separating them. The CDR3 has 15 amino acids. The CDR3 here is CASSQEWGNTDTQYF. The DNA of the CDR3 is TGCGCCAGCAGCCAAGAATGGGGCAACACAGATACGCAGTATTTT.

This clonotype was detected a few times. The chain uses TRBV15 and TRBJ1-5, with 8 bases fitting TRBD1. CDR3 size: 16 residues. Germline V CDR1 and CDR2: LNHNV, YYDKDF (reference sequence). The trim removed 1 base at V and 4 bases at J, leaving 6 bases unmatched. CDR3 DNA: TGTGCCACCAGCAGAGGACCTCAGGGGGCAAATCAGCCCCAGCATTTT. Translating gives CATSRGPQGANQPQHF. The variable domain in full, with the rest retrieved from reference TRBV15 and TRBJ1-5, is DAMVIQNPRYQVTQFGKPVTLSCSQTLNHNVMYWYQQKSSQAPKLLFHYYDKDFNNEADTPDNFQSRRPNTSFCFLDIRSPGLGDTAMYLCATSRGPQGANQPQHFGDGTRLSIL.

With regard to this clonotype: This may come from a read error, since a much larger clone is one base off. The V and J genes are TRBV3-1 and TRBJ2-1, with TRBD1 identical over 7 bases. V shed 1 base, J shed 4 bases, and the junction held 7 bases outside the gene matches. This CDR3 is built from 16 residues. Germline V gene data show CDR1 as LGHDT and CDR2 as YNNKEL (reference sequence). Here the CDR3 reads CASSQGRQGLYNEQFF. As DNA, the CDR3 is TGTGCCAGCAGCCAAGGTCGACAGGGCCTATACAATGAGCAGTTCTTC.